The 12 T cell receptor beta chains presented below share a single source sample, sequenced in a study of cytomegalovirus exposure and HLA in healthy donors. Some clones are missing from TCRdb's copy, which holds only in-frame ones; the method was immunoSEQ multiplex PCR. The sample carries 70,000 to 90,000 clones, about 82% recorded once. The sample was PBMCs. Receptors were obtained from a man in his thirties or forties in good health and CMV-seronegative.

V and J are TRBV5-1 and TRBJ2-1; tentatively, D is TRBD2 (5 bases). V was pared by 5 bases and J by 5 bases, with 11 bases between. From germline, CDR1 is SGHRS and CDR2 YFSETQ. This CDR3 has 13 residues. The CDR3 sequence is CASRIALDNEQFF. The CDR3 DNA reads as TGCGCCAGCAGAATAGCGCTAGACAATGAGCAGTTCTTC. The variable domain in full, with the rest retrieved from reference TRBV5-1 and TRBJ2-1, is KAGVTQTPRYLIKTRGQQVTLSCSPISGHRSVSWYQQTPGQGLQFLFEYFSETQRNKGNFPGRFSGRQFSNSRSEMNVSTLELGDSALYLCASRIALDNEQFFGPGTRLTVL.

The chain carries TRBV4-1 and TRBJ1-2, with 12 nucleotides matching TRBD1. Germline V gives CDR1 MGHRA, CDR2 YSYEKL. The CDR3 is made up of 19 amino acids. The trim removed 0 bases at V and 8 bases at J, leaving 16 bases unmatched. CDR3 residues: CASSQDLFGTGGSRLGYTF. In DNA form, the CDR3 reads TGCGCCAGCAGCCAAGATTTGTTCGGGACAGGGGGCTCTAGATTGGGCTACACCTTC.

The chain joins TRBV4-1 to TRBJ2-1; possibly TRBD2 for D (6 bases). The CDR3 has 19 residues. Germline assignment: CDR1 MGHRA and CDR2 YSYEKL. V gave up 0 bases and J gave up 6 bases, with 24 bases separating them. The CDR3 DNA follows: TGCGCCAGCAGCCAAGAAAAACGTCGGGAGATAAGCCCGTTCAATGAGCAGTTCTTC. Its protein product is CASSQEKRREISPFNEQFF.

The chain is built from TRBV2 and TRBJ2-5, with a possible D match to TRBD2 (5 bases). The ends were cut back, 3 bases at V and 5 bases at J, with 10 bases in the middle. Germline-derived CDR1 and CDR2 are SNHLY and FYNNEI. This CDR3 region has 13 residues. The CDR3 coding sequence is TGTGCCAGCAGTGATGTAAGAGGGGAGACCCAGTACTTC. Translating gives CASSDVRGETQYF.

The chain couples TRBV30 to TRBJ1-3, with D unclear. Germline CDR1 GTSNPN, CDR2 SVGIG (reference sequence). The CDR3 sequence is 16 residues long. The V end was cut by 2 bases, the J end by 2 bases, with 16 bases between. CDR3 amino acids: CAWSPLGVRTGNTIYF. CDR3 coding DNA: TGTGCCTGGAGTCCACTCGGTGTACGAACTGGAAACACCATATATTTT.

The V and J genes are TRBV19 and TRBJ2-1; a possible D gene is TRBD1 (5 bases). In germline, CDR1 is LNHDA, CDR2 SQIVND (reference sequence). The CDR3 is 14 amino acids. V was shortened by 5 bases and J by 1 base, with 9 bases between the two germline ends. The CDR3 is CASSSPGSYNEQFF. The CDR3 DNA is TGTGCCAGTAGTTCCCCAGGGTCCTACAATGAGCAGTTCTTC.

The CDR3 DNA sequence: TGTGCCAGCAGCAGAAACCGGCATACTCCTCACTACGAGCAGTACGTC. Translation: CASSRNRHTPHYEQYV. The chain couples TRBV21-1 to TRBJ2-7; the table's TRBD2 call for D was not verified on the DNA. TRBV21-1 is deemed a pseudogene. The CDR3 sequence is 16 residues long.

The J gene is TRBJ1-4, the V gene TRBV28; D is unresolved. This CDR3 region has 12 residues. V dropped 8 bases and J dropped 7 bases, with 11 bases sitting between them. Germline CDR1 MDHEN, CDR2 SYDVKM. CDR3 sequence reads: CASWAGSEKLFF. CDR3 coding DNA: TGTGCCAGCTGGGCTGGGAGTGAAAAACTGTTTTTT.

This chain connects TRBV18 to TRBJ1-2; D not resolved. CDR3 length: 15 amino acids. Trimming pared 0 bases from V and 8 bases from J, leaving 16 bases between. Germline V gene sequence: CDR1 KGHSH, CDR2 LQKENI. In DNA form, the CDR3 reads TGTGCCAGCTCACCACCTTCCACCCTCGGGATCGGCTACACCTTC. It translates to CASSPPSTLGIGYTF.

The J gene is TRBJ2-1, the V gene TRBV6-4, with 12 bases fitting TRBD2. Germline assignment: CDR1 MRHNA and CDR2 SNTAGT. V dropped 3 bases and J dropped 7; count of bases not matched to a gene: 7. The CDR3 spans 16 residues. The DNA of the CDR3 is TGTGCCAGCAGTGAAGCTAGCGGGAGGGCCGAGAATGAGCAGTTCTTC. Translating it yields CASSEASGRAENEQFF.

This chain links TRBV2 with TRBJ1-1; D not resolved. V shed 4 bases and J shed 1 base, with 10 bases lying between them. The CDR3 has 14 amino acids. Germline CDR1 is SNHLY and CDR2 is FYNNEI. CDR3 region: CASSVALANTEAFF. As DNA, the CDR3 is TGTGCCAGCAGTGTTGCACTCGCGAACACTGAAGCTTTCTTT.

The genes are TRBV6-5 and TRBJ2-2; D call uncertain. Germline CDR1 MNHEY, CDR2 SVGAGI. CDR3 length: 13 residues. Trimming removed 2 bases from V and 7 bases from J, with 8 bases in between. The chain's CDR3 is CASSYNGGGELFF. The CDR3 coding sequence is TGTGCCAGCAGTTACAACGGTGGCGGGGAGCTGTTTTTT.